A selection of T cell receptor beta chains follows, all from one sample in a study of beta chain features in type 1 diabetes. Clones were sequenced by immunoSEQ multiplex PCR, and TCRdb holds only the in-frame ones, with some missing. The sample has around 500,000 clones, approximately 10% seen once. Input material: naive CD4+ T cells from blood. The receptors come from a woman between 18 and 29 years old in good health. Each CDR3 is given with its conserved first and last residue. The order of the fields is clone size, D gene, V gene, J gene, CDR3 protein, CDR3 DNA. D genes are given only for firm matches. Some rows mark clone size as missing; the rest say once, few, many or name a class of expanded clone.

NA	NA	TRBV15	TRBJ2-1	CATSRVGAYEQFF	TGTGCCACCAGCCGAGTGGGGGCCTATGAGCAGTTCTTC
many	NA	TRBV14	TRBJ2-4	CASSQDQAGNIQYF	TGTGCCAGCAGCCAAGACCAGGCGGGGAACATTCAGTACTTC
few	NA	TRBV30	TRBJ1-2	CAWSVLVAYTF	TGTGCCTGGAGTGTACTGGTGGCCTACACCTTC
few	TRBD2	TRBV4-2	TRBJ2-6	CASSQDRGVLAGANVLTF	TGTGCCAGCAGCCAAGATCGGGGGGTTCTCGCTGGGGCCAACGTCCTGACTTTC
NA	NA	TRBV7-3	TRBJ2-3	CASSFSGGADTQYF	TGTGCCAGCAGCTTCTCTGGAGGGGCAGATACGCAGTATTTT
few	NA	TRBV9	TRBJ2-1	CASSVAGGPVNEQFF	TGTGCCAGCAGCGTAGCCGGAGGGCCGGTCAATGAGCAGTTCTTC
NA	TRBD2	TRBV7-2	TRBJ2-3	CASSPPGLAGGTDTQYF	TGTGCCAGCAGCCCGCCCGGACTAGCGGGGGGCACAGATACGCAGTATTTT
NA	NA	TRBV9	TRBJ1-1	CASSPRIGFAEAFF	TGTGCCAGCAGCCCTCGTATAGGGTTCGCTGAAGCTTTCTTT
NA	NA	TRBV21-1	TRBJ1-2	CASRERGRDRKYGYTF	TGTGCCAGCAGGGAACGTGGACGAGACAGAAAGTATGGCTACACCTTC
NA	NA	TRBV7-9	TRBJ1-2	CASSPLREGYTF	TGTGCCAGCAGCCCGCTAAGGGAAGGCTACACCTTC
NA	TRBD1	TRBV29-1	TRBJ1-2	CSGSTGTGPLGYGYTF	TGCAGCGGTTCCACCGGGACAGGGCCCCTCGGCTATGGCTACACCTTC
NA	NA	TRBV5-1	TRBJ2-5	CASKIGQETQYF	TGCGCCAGCAAAATAGGACAAGAGACCCAGTACTTC
few	TRBD2	TRBV27	TRBJ2-1	CASSLGLAGSYNEQFF	TGTGCCAGCAGCCTGGGACTAGCGGGGTCCTACAATGAGCAGTTCTTC
NA	TRBD1	TRBV25-1	TRBJ1-1	CASKITGGGTEAFF	TGTGCCAGCAAAATCACAGGGGGTGGCACTGAAGCTTTCTTT
many	NA	TRBV29-1	TRBJ2-4	CSVAGRARGIQYF	TGCAGCGTTGCTGGCAGGGCTAGGGGCATTCAGTACTTC
few	NA	TRBV30	TRBJ2-3	CAWSILGLTDTQYF	TGTGCCTGGAGTATTTTGGGACTTACAGATACGCAGTATTTT
few	NA	TRBV2	TRBJ2-3	CASRIPGATDTQYF	TGTGCCAGCAGGATCCCCGGGGCCACAGATACGCAGTATTTT
few	NA	TRBV25-1	TRBJ1-6	CASSPGSGFHNSPLHF	TGTGCCAGCAGTCCCGGATCGGGGTTTCATAATTCACCCCTCCACTTT
NA	TRBD2	TRBV5-4	TRBJ2-3	CASSDMTSGSTDTQYF	TGTGCCAGCAGCGATATGACTAGCGGGAGCACAGATACGCAGTATTTT
NA	TRBD1	TRBV29-1	TRBJ2-5	CSVDGTQGSLEETQYF	TGCAGCGTGGATGGCACACAGGGGAGTCTGGAAGAGACCCAGTACTTC
NA	TRBD1	TRBV4-1	TRBJ1-6	CASSRTGQGARGNSPLHF	TGCGCCAGCAGTCGGACGGGACAGGGGGCGAGGGGCAATTCACCCCTCCACTTT